These T cell receptor beta chains were read from a single sample in a study of cytomegalovirus exposure and HLA in healthy donors. The assay was immunoSEQ multiplex PCR, and TCRdb's table has in-frame clones only and misses some. The sample contains about 82,000 clones, around 74% of which appear only once. Sequencing input: PBMCs. All receptors come from a woman in her forties or fifties in good health and CMV-seropositive. Both conserved end residues are part of each CDR3. The order of the fields is V gene, J gene, D gene, CDR3 length, clone size, CDR3 protein, CDR3 DNA. D genes are given only for firm matches. Clone size appears in some rows only: once, few, many, or a class for an expanded clone.

v_call: TRBV28; j_call: TRBJ2-2; d_call: TRBD2; cdr3_length: 20; clone_size: .; cdr3_aa: CASSLEAGSMTGGHHGELFF; cdr3_nt: TGTGCCAGCAGCTTGGAGGCGGGGTCGATGACGGGAGGCCACCACGGGGAGCTGTTTTTT
v_call: TRBV5-6; j_call: TRBJ2-7; d_call: TRBD2; cdr3_length: 15; clone_size: .; cdr3_aa: CASSPTGTSRYEQYF; cdr3_nt: TGTGCCAGCAGCCCGACCGGGACTAGCCGCTACGAGCAGTACTTC
v_call: TRBV15; j_call: TRBJ1-5; d_call: .; cdr3_length: 15; clone_size: .; cdr3_aa: CATSRDREINQPQHF; cdr3_nt: TGTGCCACCAGCAGAGACCGAGAGATTAATCAGCCCCAGCATTTT
v_call: TRBV7-8; j_call: TRBJ2-7; d_call: TRBD1; cdr3_length: 14; clone_size: .; cdr3_aa: CASSLAGTGGKLMF; cdr3_nt: TGTGCCAGCAGCTTAGCTGGGACAGGGGGTAAATTAATGTTC
v_call: TRBV9; j_call: TRBJ2-2; d_call: .; cdr3_length: 15; clone_size: .; cdr3_aa: CASSVEDLATGELFF; cdr3_nt: TGTGCCAGCAGCGTAGAGGATCTAGCTACCGGGGAGCTGTTTTTT
v_call: TRBV27; j_call: TRBJ1-6; d_call: .; cdr3_length: 15; clone_size: .; cdr3_aa: CASSLLGSLVSPLHF; cdr3_nt: TGTGCCAGCAGTCTTCTCGGGAGTCTTGTTTCACCCCTCCACTTT
v_call: TRBV18; j_call: TRBJ2-7; d_call: TRBD2; cdr3_length: 16; clone_size: .; cdr3_aa: CASSPLNSGSWDEQYF; cdr3_nt: TGTGCCAGCTCACCACTAAATAGCGGGAGCTGGGACGAGCAGTACTTC
v_call: TRBV6-1; j_call: TRBJ2-5; d_call: .; cdr3_length: 14; clone_size: .; cdr3_aa: CASTKRTGQETQYF; cdr3_nt: TGTGCCAGCACCAAGCGGACCGGACAAGAGACCCAGTACTTC
v_call: TRBV5-1; j_call: TRBJ2-4; d_call: .; cdr3_length: 16; clone_size: .; cdr3_aa: CASSLEAGSAKNIQYF; cdr3_nt: TGCGCCAGCAGCTTGGAGGCAGGCAGTGCCAAAAACATTCAGTACTTC
v_call: TRBV10-3; j_call: TRBJ2-7; d_call: .; cdr3_length: 12; clone_size: once; cdr3_aa: CATALSSYEQYF; cdr3_nt: TGTGCCACCGCCTTGAGCTCCTACGAGCAGTACTTC
v_call: TRBV11-2; j_call: TRBJ2-7; d_call: TRBD2; cdr3_length: 15; clone_size: .; cdr3_aa: CASSLGGLAASEQYF; cdr3_nt: TGTGCCAGCAGCTTAGGTGGACTAGCGGCATCCGAGCAGTACTTC
v_call: TRBV7-3; j_call: TRBJ2-1; d_call: .; cdr3_length: 13; clone_size: .; cdr3_aa: CASSLRGGNEQFF; cdr3_nt: TGTGCCAGCAGCTTAAGGGGCGGCAATGAGCAGTTCTTC
v_call: TRBV4-2; j_call: TRBJ2-5; d_call: .; cdr3_length: 13; clone_size: .; cdr3_aa: CASSHQNEETQYF; cdr3_nt: TGTGCCAGCAGCCACCAAAATGAGGAGACCCAGTACTTC
v_call: TRBV5-4; j_call: TRBJ2-7; d_call: .; cdr3_length: 11; clone_size: .; cdr3_aa: CASSFYYEQYF; cdr3_nt: TGTGCCAGCAGCTTCTATTACGAGCAGTACTTC
v_call: TRBV10-2; j_call: TRBJ2-7; d_call: TRBD1; cdr3_length: 16; clone_size: .; cdr3_aa: CASSEFGTGVFYEQYF; cdr3_nt: TGCGCCAGCAGTGAGTTTGGGACAGGGGTCTTCTACGAGCAGTACTTC
v_call: TRBV19; j_call: TRBJ1-4; d_call: .; cdr3_length: 11; clone_size: .; cdr3_aa: CASGRNEKLFF; cdr3_nt: TGTGCCAGTGGGAGGAATGAAAAACTGTTTTTT
v_call: TRBV19; j_call: TRBJ2-1; d_call: .; cdr3_length: 16; clone_size: few; cdr3_aa: CASSRLADNSYNEQFF; cdr3_nt: TGTGCCAGTAGTAGATTAGCGGACAACTCCTACAATGAGCAGTTCTTC
v_call: TRBV6-5; j_call: TRBJ1-1; d_call: .; cdr3_length: 13; clone_size: few; cdr3_aa: CASSYSSGRPAFF; cdr3_nt: TGTGCCAGCAGTTACTCCTCAGGGAGGCCGGCTTTCTTT
v_call: TRBV6-1; j_call: TRBJ1-2; d_call: .; cdr3_length: 14; clone_size: .; cdr3_aa: CASSGGTQLYGYTF; cdr3_nt: TGTGCCAGCAGTGGGGGGACACAGCTCTATGGCTACACCTTC
v_call: TRBV5-4; j_call: TRBJ2-1; d_call: TRBD2; cdr3_length: 13; clone_size: .; cdr3_aa: CASSLILAGEQFF; cdr3_nt: TGTGCCAGCAGCTTAATCCTAGCGGGTGAGCAGTTCTTC
v_call: TRBV6-5; j_call: TRBJ1-1; d_call: .; cdr3_length: 14; clone_size: .; cdr3_aa: CASSYLGGGTEAFF; cdr3_nt: TGTGCCAGCAGTTACCTGGGAGGCGGCACTGAAGCTTTCTTT
v_call: TRBV10-3; j_call: TRBJ2-5; d_call: TRBD1; cdr3_length: 17; clone_size: .; cdr3_aa: CAISEWDRAAPRETQYF; cdr3_nt: TGTGCCATCAGTGAGTGGGACAGGGCAGCCCCGCGGGAGACCCAGTACTTC